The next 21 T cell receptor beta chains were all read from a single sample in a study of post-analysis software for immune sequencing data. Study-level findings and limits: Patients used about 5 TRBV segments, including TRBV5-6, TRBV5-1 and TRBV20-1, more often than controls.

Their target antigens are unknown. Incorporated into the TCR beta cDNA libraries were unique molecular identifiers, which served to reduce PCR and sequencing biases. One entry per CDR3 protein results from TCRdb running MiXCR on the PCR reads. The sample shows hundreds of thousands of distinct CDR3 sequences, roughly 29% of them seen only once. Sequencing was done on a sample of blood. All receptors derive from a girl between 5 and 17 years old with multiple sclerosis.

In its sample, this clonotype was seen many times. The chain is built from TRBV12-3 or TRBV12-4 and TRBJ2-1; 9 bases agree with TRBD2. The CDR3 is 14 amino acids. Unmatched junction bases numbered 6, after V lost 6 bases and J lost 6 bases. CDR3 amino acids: CASSPGLASNEQFF. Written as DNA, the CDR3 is TGTGCCAGCAGCCCCGGACTAGCGAGCAATGAGCAGTTCTTC.

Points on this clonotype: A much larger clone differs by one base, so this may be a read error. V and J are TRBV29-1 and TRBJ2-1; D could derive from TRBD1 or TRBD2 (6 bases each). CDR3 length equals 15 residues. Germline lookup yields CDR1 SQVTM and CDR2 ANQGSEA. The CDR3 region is CSVGFRGPVYNERFF. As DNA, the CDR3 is TGCAGCGTTGGGTTTCGGGGGCCCGTTTACAATGAGCGGTTCTTC.

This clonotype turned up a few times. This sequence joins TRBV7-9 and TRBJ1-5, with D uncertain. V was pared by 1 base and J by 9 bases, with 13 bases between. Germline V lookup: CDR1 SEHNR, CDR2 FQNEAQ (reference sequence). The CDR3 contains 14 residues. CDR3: CASSLGSTRSPQHF. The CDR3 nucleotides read TGTGCCAGCAGCTTAGGCTCTACGCGATCGCCCCAGCATTTT.

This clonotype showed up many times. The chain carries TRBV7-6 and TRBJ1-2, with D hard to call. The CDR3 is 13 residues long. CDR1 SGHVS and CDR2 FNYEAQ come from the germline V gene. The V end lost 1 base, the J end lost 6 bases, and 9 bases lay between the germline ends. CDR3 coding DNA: TGTGCCAGCAGCTTAGTTTCTCGGGATGGCTACACCTTC. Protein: CASSLVSRDGYTF.

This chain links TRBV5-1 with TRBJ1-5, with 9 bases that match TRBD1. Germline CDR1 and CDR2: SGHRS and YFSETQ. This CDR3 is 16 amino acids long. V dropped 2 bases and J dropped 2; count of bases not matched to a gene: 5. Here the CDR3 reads CASSLGTGWGNQPQHF. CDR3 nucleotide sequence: TGCGCCAGCAGCTTAGGGACAGGGTGGGGCAATCAGCCCCAGCATTTT.

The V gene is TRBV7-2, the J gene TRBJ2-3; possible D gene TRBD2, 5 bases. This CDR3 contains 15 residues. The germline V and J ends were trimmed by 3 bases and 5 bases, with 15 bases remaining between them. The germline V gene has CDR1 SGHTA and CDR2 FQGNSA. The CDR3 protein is CASSFRSGNRDTQYF. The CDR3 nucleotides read TGTGCCAGCAGCTTCCGGTCGGGGAATAGAGATACGCAGTATTTT.

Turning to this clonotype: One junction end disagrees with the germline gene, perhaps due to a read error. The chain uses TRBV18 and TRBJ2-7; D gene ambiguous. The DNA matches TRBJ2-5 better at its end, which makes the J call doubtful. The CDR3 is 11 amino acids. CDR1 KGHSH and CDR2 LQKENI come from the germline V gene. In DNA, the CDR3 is TGTGCCAGCTCACAACAAGGGACCCAGTACTTC. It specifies CASSQQGTQYF.

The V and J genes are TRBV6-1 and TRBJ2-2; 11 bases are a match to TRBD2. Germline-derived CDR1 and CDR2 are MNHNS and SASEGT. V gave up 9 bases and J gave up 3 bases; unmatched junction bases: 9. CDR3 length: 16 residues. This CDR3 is CASPKGLAADTGELFF. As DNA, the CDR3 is TGTGCCAGTCCTAAGGGACTAGCGGCCGACACCGGGGAGCTGTTTTTT.

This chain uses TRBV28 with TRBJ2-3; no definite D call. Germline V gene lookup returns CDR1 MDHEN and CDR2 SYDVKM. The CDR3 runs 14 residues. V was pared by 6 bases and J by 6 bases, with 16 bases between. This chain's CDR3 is CASSLPRPADTQYF. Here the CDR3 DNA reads TGTGCCAGCAGCCTACCCCGACCCGCTGATACGCAGTATTTT.

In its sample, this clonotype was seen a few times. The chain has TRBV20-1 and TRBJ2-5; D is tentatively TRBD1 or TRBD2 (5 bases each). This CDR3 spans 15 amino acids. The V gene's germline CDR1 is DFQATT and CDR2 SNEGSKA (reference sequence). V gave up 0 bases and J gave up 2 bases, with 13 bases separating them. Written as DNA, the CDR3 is TGCAGTGCTAGAGACCGACAGAGACTACAAGAGACCCAGTACTTC. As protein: CSARDRQRLQETQYF.

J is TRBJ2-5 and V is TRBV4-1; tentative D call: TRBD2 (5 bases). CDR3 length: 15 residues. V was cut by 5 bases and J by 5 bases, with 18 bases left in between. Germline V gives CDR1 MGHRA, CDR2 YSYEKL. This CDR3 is CASSVSRGSGETQYF. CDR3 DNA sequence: TGCGCCAGCAGCGTAAGCAGAGGGTCCGGGGAGACCCAGTACTTC.

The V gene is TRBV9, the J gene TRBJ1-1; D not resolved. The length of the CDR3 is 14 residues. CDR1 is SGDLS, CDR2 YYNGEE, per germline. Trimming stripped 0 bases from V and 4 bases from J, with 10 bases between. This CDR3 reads CASSVARAGTEAFF. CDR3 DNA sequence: TGTGCCAGCAGCGTAGCGAGGGCGGGCACTGAAGCTTTCTTT.

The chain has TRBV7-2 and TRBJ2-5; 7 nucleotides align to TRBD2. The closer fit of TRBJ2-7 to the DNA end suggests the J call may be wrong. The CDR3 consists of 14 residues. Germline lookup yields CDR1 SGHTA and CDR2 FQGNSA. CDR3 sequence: CASSPGGIGYEQYF. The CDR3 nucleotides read TGTGCCAGCAGCCCGGGGGGTATCGGCTACGAGCAGTACTTC.

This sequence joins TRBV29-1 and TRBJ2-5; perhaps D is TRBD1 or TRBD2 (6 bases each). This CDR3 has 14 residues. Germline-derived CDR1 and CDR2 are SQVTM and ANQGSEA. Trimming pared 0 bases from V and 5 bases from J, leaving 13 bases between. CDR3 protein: CSVEDTGADETQYF. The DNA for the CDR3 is TGCAGCGTTGAAGACACGGGGGCGGACGAGACCCAGTACTTC.

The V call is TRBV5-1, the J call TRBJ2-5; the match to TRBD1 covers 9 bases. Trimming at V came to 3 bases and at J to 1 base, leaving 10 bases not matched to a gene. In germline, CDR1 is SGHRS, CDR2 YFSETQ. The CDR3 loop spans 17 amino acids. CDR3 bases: TGCGCCAGCAGCTGGGGGAGGACAGGGGATAGCCAAGAGACCCAGTACTTC. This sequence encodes CASSWGRTGDSQETQYF.

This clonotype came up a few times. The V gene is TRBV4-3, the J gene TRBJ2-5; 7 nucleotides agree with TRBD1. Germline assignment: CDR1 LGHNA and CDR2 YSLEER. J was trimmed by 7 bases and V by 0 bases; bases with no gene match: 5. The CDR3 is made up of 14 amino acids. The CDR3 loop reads CASSQEGQDTTQYF. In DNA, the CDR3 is TGCGCCAGCAGCCAAGAAGGACAGGACACGACCCAGTACTTC.

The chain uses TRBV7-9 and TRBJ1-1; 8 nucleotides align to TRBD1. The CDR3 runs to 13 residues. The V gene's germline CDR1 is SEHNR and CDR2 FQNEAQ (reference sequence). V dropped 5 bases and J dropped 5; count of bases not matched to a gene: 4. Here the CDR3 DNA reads TGTGCCAGCAGCAATGACAGGGGTACTGAAGCTTTCTTT. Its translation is CASSNDRGTEAFF. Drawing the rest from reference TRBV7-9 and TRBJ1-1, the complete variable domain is DTGVSQNPRHKITKRGQNVTFRCDPISEHNRLYWYRQTLGQGPEFLTYFQNEAQLEKSRLLSDRFSAERPKGSFSTLEIQRTEQGDSAMYLCASSNDRGTEAFFGQGTRLTVV.

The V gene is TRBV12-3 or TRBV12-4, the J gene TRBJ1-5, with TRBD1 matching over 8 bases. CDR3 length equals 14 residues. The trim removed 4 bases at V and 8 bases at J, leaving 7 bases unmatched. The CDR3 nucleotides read TGTGCCAGCAGTTCCCCAGGGGGCTTTGAGCCCCAGCATTTT. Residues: CASSSPGGFEPQHF.

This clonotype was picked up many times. The DNA of the CDR3 is TGCGCCAGCAGCTTGAGTCCGGGGGTCGAAGAGCAGTACTTC. Its translation: CASSLSPGVEEQYF. The V and J genes are TRBV5-1 and TRBJ2-7, with a tentative D call TRBD2 (6 bases). V was trimmed by 1 base and J by 7 bases, leaving 15 bases between them. CDR1 is SGHRS and CDR2 is YFSETQ in the germline V gene. CDR3 length: 14 residues. The full variable domain, its missing parts supplied by reference TRBV5-1 and TRBJ2-7, is KAGVTQTPRYLIKTRGQQVTLSCSPISGHRSVSWYQQTPGQGLQFLFEYFSETQRNKGNFPGRFSGRQFSNSRSEMNVSTLELGDSALYLCASSLSPGVEEQYFGPGTRLTVT.

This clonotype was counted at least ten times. CDR3 DNA: TGCAGTGCCCCAACCGGGACTAGACGAGATACGCAGTATTTT. This codes for CSAPTGTRRDTQYF. This chain connects TRBV20-1 to TRBJ2-3; TRBD2 aligns across 8 bases. CDR3 length: 14 residues. V lost 6 bases, J lost 5 bases, and 10 bases stayed unmatched. Per germline, CDR1 DFQATT and CDR2 SNEGSKA (reference sequence).

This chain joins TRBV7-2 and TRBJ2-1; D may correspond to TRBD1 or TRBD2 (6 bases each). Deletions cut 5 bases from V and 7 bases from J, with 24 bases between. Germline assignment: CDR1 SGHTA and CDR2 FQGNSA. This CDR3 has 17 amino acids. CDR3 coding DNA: TGTGCCAGCAGCCGCCGGGGGCCCGGCGGGAATAGGAATGAGCAGTTCTTC. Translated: CASSRRGPGGNRNEQFF.